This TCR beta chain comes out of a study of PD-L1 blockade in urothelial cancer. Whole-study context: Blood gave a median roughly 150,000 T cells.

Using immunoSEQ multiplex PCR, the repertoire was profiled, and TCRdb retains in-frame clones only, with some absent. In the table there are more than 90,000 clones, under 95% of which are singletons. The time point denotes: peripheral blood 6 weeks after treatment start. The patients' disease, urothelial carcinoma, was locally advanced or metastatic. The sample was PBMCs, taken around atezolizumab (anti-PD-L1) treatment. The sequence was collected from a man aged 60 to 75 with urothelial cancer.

CDR3: CASSIKSGAGGTDTQYF. The CDR3 DNA follows: TGTGCCAGCAGCATTAAAAGTGGGGCGGGGGGGACAGATACGCAGTATTTT. The gene calls are TRBV7-3 and TRBJ2-3, with 9 positions matching TRBD2. V dropped 5 bases and J dropped 3; count of bases not matched to a gene: 12. The germline gives CDR1 SGHTA, CDR2 FQGTGA. The CDR3 totals 17 residues. The full variable domain, its missing parts supplied by reference TRBV7-3 and TRBJ2-3, is GAGVSQTPSNKVTEKGKYVELRCDPISGHTALYWYRQSLGQGPEFLIYFQGTGAADDSGLPNDRFFAVRPEGSVSTLKIQRTERGDSAVYLCASSIKSGAGGTDTQYFGPGTRLTVL.